The present TCR beta chain was sequenced within a study of cytomegalovirus exposure and HLA in healthy donors. Use of 60 Vbeta and 13 Jbeta primers characterized the PCR. Here immunoSEQ multiplex PCR was the method, and the copy in TCRdb shows in-frame clones only, minus some. Here the sample spans around 140,000 clones, about four fifths being singletons. This CDR3 is built from 11 residues. Germline V gives CDR1 SGHNT, CDR2 YENEEA. Unmatched junction bases numbered 4, after V lost 4 bases and J lost 11 bases. A remark on this clone: Its antigen is not known.

Study-wide points: In a later analysis, across HLA loci, associated TCR counts were highest for DRB1, lowest for HLA-C. Most of the TCR beta V segments (in an earlier analysis) were productive either about 87% or about 30% of the time.

The source of this sequence is a middle-aged man in good health and CMV-seronegative. The chain employs TRBV11-3 and TRBJ2-5; 7 nucleotides match TRBD1. Sequencing used PBMCs. Here the CDR3 reads CASSSGGEQYF. The CDR3 nucleotides read TGTGCCAGCAGCTCAGGGGGAGAGCAGTACTTC.